These T cell receptor beta chains were read from a single sample in a study of neurological immune-mediated disorders. TCRdb independently ran MiXCR on the 5' RACE reads; one entry per CDR3 protein. This sample carries roughly 50,000 distinct CDR3 sequences, approximately 11% of them seen once, and the ten largest clones take approximately 10%. Sequencing was performed on PBMCs. These receptors all stem from a male donor with HTLV-1-associated myelopathy (HAM/TSP). Each CDR3 is given with its conserved first and last residue. The D gene is left open where the match is weak. Not all rows give a size; the values are once, few, many and, for expanded clones, a class.

cdr3_nt,cdr3_aa,d_call,v_call,clone_size,j_call
TGTGCCAGCAGCTTCCCCGAGGCTACTAGCTCCTACGAGCAGTACTTC,CASSFPEATSSYEQYF,.,TRBV28,many,TRBJ2-7
TGTGCCAGCAGCGCCATTCCTACTAGCGGGGATACCTACAATGAGCAGTTCTTC,CASSAIPTSGDTYNEQFF,TRBD2,TRBV9,many,TRBJ2-1
TGTGCCAGCAGCTTAGCGCTCGCGGGGATGTACAATGAGCAGTTCTTC,CASSLALAGMYNEQFF,.,TRBV7-9,many,TRBJ2-1
TGCGCCAGCAGCAAAGCGGGGGCTGATGGAGAGACCCAGTACTTC,CASSKAGADGETQYF,TRBD2,TRBV10-1,few,TRBJ2-5
TGTGCCAGCAGCCCTGCGAACAGGGAGCGGAATGAGCAGTTCTTC,CASSPANRERNEQFF,.,TRBV7-9,.,TRBJ2-1
TGCAGTGCGTTTCCCGGGACAGGGGGCCGAACGCGGAGAAATCAGCCCCAGCATTTT,CSAFPGTGGRTRRNQPQHF,TRBD1,TRBV20-1,many,TRBJ1-5
TGTGCCAGCAGCGGGACAGGAAATGTCATTCTGGGTGGCTACACCTTC,CASSGTGNVILGGYTF,TRBD1,TRBV9,many,TRBJ1-2
TGCAGCGTTAGGGCCCAGGGGGATCAGCCCCAGCATTTT,CSVRAQGDQPQHF,TRBD1,TRBV29-1,many,TRBJ1-5
TGCAGTGCAAGGCAAGACAGCTACACAGATACGCAGTATTTT,CSARQDSYTDTQYF,.,TRBV20-1,many,TRBJ2-3
TGTGCCAGCAGTTATACCGGGACACCAACCGGGGATACGCAGTATTTT,CASSYTGTPTGDTQYF,.,TRBV5-6,many,TRBJ2-3
TGTGCCAGCAGTTCCTACAGGGGCGAGAGTAGGGAAAAACTGTTTTTT,CASSSYRGESREKLFF,TRBD1,TRBV28,many,TRBJ1-4
TGTGCCAGCAGCTTAGAGTCGGGGCCCATTCCCTACGAGCAGTACTTC,CASSLESGPIPYEQYF,.,TRBV7-2,many,TRBJ2-7
TGTGCCAGCAGTTTAGCAGGGGGGAATAATTCACCCCTCCACTTT,CASSLAGGNNSPLHF,.,TRBV12-3/TRBV12-4,many,TRBJ1-6
TGTGCCACCAGACAGGGTAGTAGCAATCAGCCCCAGCATTTT,CATRQGSSNQPQHF,TRBD1,TRBV6-2/TRBV6-3,many,TRBJ1-5
TGCGCCAGCAGCTTGAGTAGTGGTTGCACCGGGGAGCTGTTTTTT,CASSLSSGCTGELFF,.,TRBV5-1,.,TRBJ2-2
TGTGCCAGCACCCCTCCCGTTAGAGCAGGGACTAACTATGGCTACACCTTC,CASTPPVRAGTNYGYTF,.,TRBV7-9,many,TRBJ1-2
TGTGCCACCAGCACCGATGCGGGAGGCCTGTTTTTT,CATSTDAGGLFF,.,TRBV15,many,TRBJ1-4
TGCAGTGCCAGACAGGGGGCGGTTGGAGCTTTCTTT,CSARQGAVGAFF,TRBD1,TRBV20-1,many,TRBJ1-1
TGTGCCAGCAGTGAGGACAGGGGAACGATAGAGCAGTACTTC,CASSEDRGTIEQYF,TRBD1,TRBV2,many,TRBJ2-7
TGCAGTGCTAGAGATCAATCGGGGGTGAGCTCCTACGAGCAGTACTTC,CSARDQSGVSSYEQYF,.,TRBV20-1,many,TRBJ2-7
TGCGCCAGCAGCTTAACCGGGACTAGCGATGAGCAGTACTTC,CASSLTGTSDEQYF,TRBD2,TRBV5-1,many,TRBJ2-7